Following are 17 T cell receptor beta chains from one sample sequenced in a study of T cells in tuberculosis. Profiled with immunoSEQ multiplex PCR; TCRdb holds only in-frame clones, not every one. The sample includes 30,000 to 35,000 clones, 97% of them seen just once. The sample comprised PBMCs. These receptors were obtained from a donor between 10 and 29 years old with latent tuberculosis or without tuberculosis infection.

This chain joins TRBV29-1 and TRBJ1-2, with 9 bases matching TRBD1. This CDR3 is 17 amino acids long. CDR1 and CDR2 (germline): SQVTM, ANQGSEA. Losses at the gene ends were 4 bases for V and 4 bases for J; bases not matched to a gene: 16. The CDR3 sequence: CSVGGSTDRGDFYGYTF. The CDR3 DNA reads TGCAGCGTTGGGGGATCAACGGACAGGGGAGACTTCTATGGCTACACCTTC.

The chain combines TRBV27 with TRBJ2-1; 8 bases agree with TRBD2. The germline V gene encodes CDR1 MNHEY and CDR2 SMNVEV (reference sequence). The CDR3 spans 15 residues. Losses at the gene ends were 6 bases for V and 7 bases for J; bases not matched to a gene: 11. Here the CDR3 reads CASSPLAVPVNEQFF. CDR3 bases: TGTGCCAGCAGCCCACTAGCGGTGCCGGTGAATGAGCAGTTCTTC.

The gene calls are TRBV2 and TRBJ1-5; unclear D gene. The CDR3 sequence is 13 residues long. V lost 4 bases to trimming and J lost 3 bases, with 7 bases between them. The germline gives CDR1 SNHLY, CDR2 FYNNEI. The CDR3 nucleotides read TGTGCCAGCAGTGCTGAGTACAATCAGCCCCAGCATTTT. Translating gives CASSAEYNQPQHF.

This sequence joins TRBV7-8 and TRBJ1-3; TRBD1 agrees at 10 bases. CDR1 SGHVS and CDR2 FQNEAQ come from the germline V gene. Losses at the gene ends were 6 bases for V and 7 bases for J; bases not matched to a gene: 12. The CDR3 extends over 16 amino acids. CDR3 DNA: TGTGCCAGCAGGGTCTTAGGGACAGGGGTAGGCAACACCATATATTTT. Amino acids: CASRVLGTGVGNTIYF.

The chain employs TRBV5-1 and TRBJ2-7, with a weak D call TRBD2 (6 bases). The CDR3 has 15 amino acids. V dropped 0 bases and J dropped 7 bases, with 17 bases sitting between them. CDR1 SGHRS and CDR2 YFSETQ come from the germline V gene. CDR3 sequence (DNA): TGCGCCAGCAGCTTGGTTCCGGGAGACGACCGGGAGCAGTACTTC. It translates to CASSLVPGDDREQYF.

The chain joins TRBV10-3 to TRBJ1-1; TRBD1 aligns across 7 bases. The CDR3 is 14 amino acids. In germline, CDR1 is ENHRY, CDR2 SYGVKD. The V gene end was trimmed by 6 bases and the J gene end by 0 bases; junction bases not matched to a gene: 4. This chain's CDR3 is CAISKGQMNTEAFF. The CDR3 DNA follows: TGTGCCATCAGCAAGGGACAGATGAACACTGAAGCTTTCTTT.

This sequence joins TRBV21-1 and TRBJ1-5. TRBV21-1 is recorded as a pseudogene. The CDR3 loop spans 16 amino acids. This CDR3 reads CASSKVASDTNQPQHF. The CDR3 nucleotides read TGTGCCAGCAGCAAAGTGGCCAGCGATACCAATCAGCCCCAGCATTTT.

This clone turned up a few times. The J gene is TRBJ2-7, the V gene TRBV4-2; TRBD2 agrees at 9 bases. Per the germline V gene, CDR1 is LGHNA and CDR2 is YNFKEQ. CDR3 length equals 16 residues. V dropped 4 bases and J dropped 2; count of bases not matched to a gene: 9. For the CDR3, the DNA is TGTGCCAGCAGCCTCCAGACTAGCGGTTCCCCCTACGAGCAGTACTTC. Protein sequence: CASSLQTSGSPYEQYF.

This clone appeared once. This chain links TRBV5-6 with TRBJ2-1; 9 bases agree with TRBD2. The J segment lost 6 bases and the V segment lost 1 base, leaving 5 bases of the junction unmatched. The V gene's germline CDR1 is SGHDT and CDR2 YYEEEE. The CDR3 is 15 amino acids. The CDR3 reads CASSLWRLAANEQFF. CDR3 coding DNA: TGTGCCAGCAGCTTGTGGCGACTAGCGGCCAATGAGCAGTTCTTC. The full variable domain, with the rest looked up from reference TRBV5-6 and TRBJ2-1, is DAGVTQSPTHLIKTRGQQVTLRCSPKSGHDTVSWYQQALGQGPQFIFQYYEEEERQRGNFPDRFSGHQFPNYSSELNVNALLLGDSALYLCASSLWRLAANEQFFGPGTRLTVL.

This clone was counted a single time. The chain joins TRBV4-1 to TRBJ2-1; 7 bases line up with TRBD1. CDR1 is MGHRA, CDR2 YSYEKL, per germline. This CDR3 has 15 amino acids. V lost 2 bases, J lost 6 bases, and 7 bases stayed unmatched. CDR3 in amino acids: CASSQRQGVLNEQFF. CDR3 in DNA: TGCGCCAGCAGCCAACGACAGGGCGTCCTCAATGAGCAGTTCTTC.

The chain carries TRBV29-1 and TRBJ2-5, with D hard to call. V was clipped by 7 bases and J by 1 base, with 16 bases between them. The germline CDR1 and CDR2 sequences are SQVTM and ANQGSEA. This CDR3 spans 14 amino acids. The CDR3 protein is CSAATGLTQETQYF. For the CDR3, the DNA is TGCAGCGCCGCAACTGGTCTTACCCAAGAGACCCAGTACTTC.

The J gene is TRBJ1-3, the V gene TRBV6-6; D might be TRBD1 (5 bases). Germline lookup yields CDR1 MNHNY and CDR2 SVGAGI (reference sequence). V was cut by 2 bases and J by 1 base, with 12 bases left in between. The CDR3 runs 16 residues. The CDR3 bases are TGTGCCAGCAGTTACCGACAGAGCTGGTCTGGAAACACCATATATTTT. This codes for CASSYRQSWSGNTIYF.

The chain is built from TRBV30 and TRBJ2-2, with 7 bases matching TRBD1. J was trimmed by 5 bases and V by 3 bases; bases with no gene match: 9. The CDR3 loop spans 15 amino acids. Germline CDR1 is GTSNPN and CDR2 is SVGIG (reference sequence). The CDR3 region has the DNA TGTGCCTGGAGGCTTCTGACAGGGAATACCGGGGAGCTGTTTTTT. This codes for CAWRLLTGNTGELFF.

The gene calls are TRBV11-2 and TRBJ2-1; 7 nucleotides line up with TRBD1. The CDR3 sequence is 12 residues long. In germline, CDR1 is SGHAT, CDR2 FQNNGV. V gave up 8 bases and J gave up 7 bases; unmatched junction bases: 5. DNA for the CDR3: TGTGCCAGCTCCCAGGGGGTAAATGAGCAGTTCTTC. It is translated as CASSQGVNEQFF.

CDR3 DNA: TGTGCTAGTGGTTTGGAGGCAGGTACAGAGACCCAGTACTTC. As protein: CASGLEAGTETQYF. This sequence joins TRBV12-5 and TRBJ2-5, with D unclear. Germline V gene data show CDR1 as LGHNT and CDR2 as FRNRAP. The V gene lost 1 base and the J gene lost 4 bases, with 10 bases spanning the gap. The CDR3 covers 14 residues.

The gene calls are TRBV14 and TRBJ2-7; 7 nucleotides agree with TRBD2. Trimming took 1 base from V and 3 from J; bases not matched to a gene: 9. Germline CDR1 reads SGHDN; CDR2 reads FVKESK. This CDR3 contains 16 residues. The CDR3 protein is CASSQGSSGEGYEQYF. CDR3 coding DNA: TGTGCCAGCAGCCAAGGGTCTAGCGGAGAGGGCTACGAGCAGTACTTC. Full variable domain (outside the CDR3, taken from reference TRBV14 and TRBJ2-7): EAGVTQFPSHSVIEKGQTVTLRCDPISGHDNLYWYRRVMGKEIKFLLHFVKESKQDESGMPNNRFLAERTGGTYSTLKVQPAELEDSGVYFCASSQGSSGEGYEQYFGPGTRLTVT.

V is TRBV18 and J is TRBJ1-2; no firm D call. This CDR3 comprises 14 residues. From germline, CDR1 is KGHSH and CDR2 LQKENI. The V gene lost 2 bases and the J gene lost 2 bases, with 9 bases spanning the gap. CDR3 amino acids: CASSPSQANYGYTF. The CDR3 bases are TGTGCCAGCTCACCATCGCAGGCGAACTATGGCTACACCTTC.